This T cell receptor beta chain originates from a study of blood T cell repertoires in COVID-19. About the research overall: Acute-phase and convalescent COVID-19 samples originated in the United States, Italy and Spain. Sources were T cells, B-cell-depleted T cells, or PBMCs; the material itself was cDNA or gDNA.

Germline-derived CDR1 and CDR2 are MNHEY and SMNVEV (reference sequence). The junction had 9 bases not matched to a gene; V was cut back by 7 bases and J by 8 bases. The CDR3 covers 15 residues. Under the authors' procedure: Amplification with reference gene primers provided the estimates of nucleated cell counts. Data came from immunoSEQ multiplex PCR; TCRdb stores just in-frame clones and leaves some out. V, J and clone size were drawn from that table, and D and trimming were deduced from the DNA. The profile shows 90,000 to 120,000 clones, just under 95% of them singletons. The origin of this receptor is a man in his 70s with acute or convalescent COVID-19. The rearrangement links TRBV27 to TRBJ2-1; 12 bases align to TRBD2. Sequencing was done on a sample of peripheral blood. The CDR3, as DNA: TGTGCCAGCATGAGAAGACTAGCGGGAGTGGATGAGCAGTTCTTC. Protein sequence: CASMRRLAGVDEQFF.